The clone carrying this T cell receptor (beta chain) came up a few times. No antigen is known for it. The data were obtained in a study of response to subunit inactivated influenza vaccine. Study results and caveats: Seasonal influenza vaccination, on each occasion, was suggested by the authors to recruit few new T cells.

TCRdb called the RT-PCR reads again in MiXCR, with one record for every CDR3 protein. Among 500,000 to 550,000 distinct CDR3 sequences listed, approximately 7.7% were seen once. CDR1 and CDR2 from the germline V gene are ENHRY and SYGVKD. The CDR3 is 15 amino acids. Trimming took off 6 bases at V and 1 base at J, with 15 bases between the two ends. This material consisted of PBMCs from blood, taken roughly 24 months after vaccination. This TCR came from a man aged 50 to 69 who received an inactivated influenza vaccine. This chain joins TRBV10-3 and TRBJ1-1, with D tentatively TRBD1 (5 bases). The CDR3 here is CAIRGSSGKNTEAFF. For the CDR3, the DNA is TGTGCCATCAGAGGCAGTTCAGGGAAGAACACTGAAGCTTTCTTT.